These T cell receptor beta chains were read from a single sample in a study of patients and donors after allogeneic stem cell transplantation. TCRdb independently ran MiXCR on the RT-PCR reads; one entry per CDR3 protein. The table includes tens of thousands of distinct CDR3 sequences, about 48% detected once. The sequencing input was blood, either unsorted or a sorted T cell fraction (not recorded which). The receptors were gathered from a human donor who was either an allogeneic HSCT recipient or a stem cell or donor lymphocyte infusion donor (not recorded which). It is not recorded whose cells these are; they may come from a transplant donor. Both conserved end residues are part of each CDR3. The D gene is left open where the match is weak. Clone size, where shown, is once, few, many, or a class for clones that have expanded.

size: few; V: TRBV6-2/TRBV6-3; J: TRBJ1-5; D: -; CDR3: CASSIQGGNQPQHF; DNA: TGTGCCAGCAGTATACAGGGTGGCAATCAGCCCCAGCATTTT
size: -; V: TRBV21-1; J: TRBJ1-4; D: -; CDR3: CASSKAGGTTNEKLFF; DNA: TGTGCCAGCAGCAAAGCTGGAGGGACAACTAATGAAAAACTGTTTTTT
size: few; V: TRBV29-1; J: TRBJ1-3; D: -; CDR3: CRADGVGNTIYF; DNA: TGCAGGGCTGACGGCGTTGGAAACACCATATATTTT
size: -; V: TRBV12-3/TRBV12-4; J: TRBJ1-5; D: -; CDR3: CASSLTANSNQPQHF; DNA: TGTGCCAGCAGCCTGACAGCAAATAGCAATCAGCCCCAGCATTTT
size: few; V: TRBV5-1; J: TRBJ1-2; D: TRBD1; CDR3: CASSSRVGQVLYGYTF; DNA: TGCGCCAGCAGCTCGCGCGTGGGACAGGTCCTCTATGGCTACACCTTC
size: few; V: TRBV28; J: TRBJ1-5; D: TRBD1; CDR3: CASSFNSGQRSNQPQHF; DNA: TGTGCCAGCAGTTTCAATTCGGGACAGAGGAGCAATCAGCCCCAGCATTTT
size: few; V: TRBV12-3/TRBV12-4; J: TRBJ2-2; D: -; CDR3: CASSPSNTGELFF; DNA: TGTGCCAGCAGCCCGTCGAACACCGGGGAGCTGTTTTTT
size: few; V: TRBV24-1; J: TRBJ1-5; D: TRBD1; CDR3: CATSSQGASQPQHF; DNA: TGTGCCACCAGCTCACAGGGGGCTAGCCAGCCCCAGCATTTT
size: -; V: TRBV27; J: TRBJ2-3; D: -; CDR3: CASSLSGEFTDTQYF; DNA: TGTGCCAGCAGTTTATCCGGGGAGTTCACAGATACGCAGTATTTT
size: few; V: TRBV13; J: TRBJ1-2; D: -; CDR3: CASTPTGPADGYTF; DNA: TGTGCCAGCACCCCGACAGGACCAGCGGATGGCTACACCTTC
size: few; V: TRBV29-1; J: TRBJ1-1; D: -; CDR3: CSVGSGSTEAFF; DNA: TGCAGCGTTGGATCAGGTTCCACTGAAGCTTTCTTT
size: few; V: TRBV4-3; J: TRBJ1-5; D: -; CDR3: CASSQGRGSNQPQHF; DNA: TGCGCCAGCAGCCAAGGGAGGGGGAGCAATCAGCCCCAGCATTTT
size: -; V: TRBV27; J: TRBJ2-3; D: TRBD2; CDR3: CASSLLAASTDTQYF; DNA: TGTGCCAGCAGTTTACTAGCGGCTAGCACAGATACGCAGTATTTT
size: -; V: TRBV28; J: TRBJ1-1; D: -; CDR3: CASSLQPAMDTEAFF; DNA: TGTGCCAGCAGTTTACAGCCAGCAATGGACACTGAAGCTTTCTTT
size: -; V: TRBV10-3; J: TRBJ1-1; D: TRBD1; CDR3: CAITAGQIDTEAFF; DNA: TGTGCCATCACGGCGGGACAGATAGACACTGAAGCTTTCTTT
size: -; V: TRBV6-2/TRBV6-3; J: TRBJ2-7; D: -; CDR3: CATRPYGYEQYF; DNA: TGTGCCACCAGACCGTATGGGTACGAGCAGTACTTC
size: few; V: TRBV12-3/TRBV12-4; J: TRBJ1-1; D: -; CDR3: CASSQTPERGAFF; DNA: TGTGCCAGCAGCCAAACCCCGGAGCGGGGAGCTTTCTTT
size: -; V: TRBV20-1; J: TRBJ1-5; D: -; CDR3: CSAREGGIYQPQHF; DNA: TGCAGTGCTAGAGAAGGAGGGATTTATCAGCCCCAGCATTTT
size: -; V: TRBV20-1; J: TRBJ1-1; D: -; CDR3: CSARESHEAFF; DNA: TGCAGTGCTAGGGAGAGTCATGAAGCTTTCTTT
size: few; V: TRBV7-9; J: TRBJ1-1; D: -; CDR3: CASRHRDKTEAFF; DNA: TGTGCCAGCAGGCACCGGGACAAGACTGAAGCTTTCTTT
size: few; V: TRBV4-3; J: TRBJ1-1; D: -; CDR3: CASSHGRTNTEAFF; DNA: TGCGCCAGCAGCCACGGACGCACGAACACTGAAGCTTTCTTT
size: -; V: TRBV12-3/TRBV12-4; J: TRBJ1-5; D: TRBD1; CDR3: CASSIQGVINQPQHF; DNA: TGTGCCAGCAGTATCCAGGGGGTTATTAATCAGCCCCAGCATTTT
size: few; V: TRBV6-6; J: TRBJ1-2; D: -; CDR3: CASRRPSQEVENGYTF; DNA: TGTGCCAGCAGACGCCCCTCACAGGAAGTCGAGAATGGCTACACCTTC
size: few; V: TRBV29-1; J: TRBJ1-2; D: TRBD1; CDR3: CSVTGTGYFGYTF; DNA: TGCAGCGTCACCGGGACAGGGTATTTCGGCTACACCTTC
size: -; V: TRBV6-2/TRBV6-3; J: TRBJ1-5; D: -; CDR3: CASSDTGHGWPQHF; DNA: TGTGCCAGCAGTGACACAGGGCATGGATGGCCCCAGCATTTT
size: few; V: TRBV10-2; J: TRBJ1-5; D: TRBD1; CDR3: CASSGQGSQPQHF; DNA: TGCGCCAGCAGTGGACAGGGGAGTCAGCCCCAGCATTTT
size: -; V: TRBV7-3; J: TRBJ1-1; D: -; CDR3: CASSLTGTTEAFF; DNA: TGTGCCAGCAGCTTAACTGGGACTACTGAAGCTTTCTTT
size: -; V: TRBV6-5; J: TRBJ1-2; D: -; CDR3: CASTPLGTNYGYTF; DNA: TGTGCCAGCACCCCTCTCGGGACTAACTATGGCTACACCTTC
size: -; V: TRBV7-9; J: TRBJ1-1; D: -; CDR3: CASRKGNTEAFF; DNA: TGTGCCAGCAGAAAAGGGAACACTGAAGCTTTCTTT
size: few; V: TRBV12-3/TRBV12-4; J: TRBJ1-1; D: -; CDR3: CASSLGPGNTEAFF; DNA: TGTGCCAGCAGTTTAGGACCGGGCAATACTGAAGCTTTCTTT
size: few; V: TRBV6-1; J: TRBJ1-2; D: -; CDR3: CASSETSYGYTF; DNA: TGTGCCAGCAGTGAAACGAGCTATGGCTACACCTTC
size: few; V: TRBV7-2; J: TRBJ1-1; D: -; CDR3: CASSLRFTHNTEAFF; DNA: TGTGCCAGCAGCTTAAGGTTCACACACAACACTGAAGCTTTCTTT
size: -; V: TRBV7-8; J: TRBJ1-2; D: -; CDR3: CASSLDTVYGYTF; DNA: TGTGCCAGCAGCCTGGACACCGTCTATGGCTACACCTTC